Below, one T cell receptor (beta chain) is given with its context. Original data processing: Amplified reference gene primers provided the basis for estimating nucleated cell counts. Data came from immunoSEQ multiplex PCR; TCRdb stores just in-frame clones and leaves some out. The D gene and trimming were derived from the DNA, and the V and J assignments and clone size from that table. The sample yields under 150,000 clones, roughly 85% seen once. Germline V gene lookup returns CDR1 LNHNV and CDR2 YYDKDF (reference sequence). CDR3 length: 15 residues. Trimming cost V 0 bases and J 4 bases, with 10 bases left between them. The sample originates from a study of blood T cell repertoires in COVID-19. Study-level background: The study drew acute and convalescent COVID-19 samples from the United States, Italy and Spain. From T cells, B-cell-depleted T cells, or PBMCs came the material, which was cDNA or gDNA.

The chain has TRBV15 and TRBJ1-5; tentatively, D is TRBD1 (6 bases). Sequenced: peripheral blood. This clonotype was obtained from a man aged 35 to 55 with acute or convalescent COVID-19. CDR3 nucleotide sequence: TGTGCCACCAGCAGAGACAGGGGTCTTAATCAGCCCCAGCATTTT. Residues: CATSRDRGLNQPQHF.